This T cell receptor beta chain was identified during a study of blood T cell repertoires in COVID-19 (TCRdb year 2020). Study-level background: The collaborator samples originated in the United States, Italy and Spain and spanned the acute and convalescent phases of COVID-19. The samples were drawn from the first 160 participants of the ongoing ImmuneRACE study and from over a thousand subjects provided by 6 global collaborators. The material from the prospective study consisted of cDNA or gDNA derived from T cells, B-cell-depleted T cells, or PBMCs. Subjects who had been exposed to COVID-19, were actively infected with it, or had recovered from it provided the deeply sampled blood TCRbeta repertoires that made up the dataset. Sample metadata almost always included a de-identified subject ID, COVID-19 status, age in years and sex. HLA class I and class II types, where available, came from metadata supplied by the sample provider rather than from assay-based typing. The repertoires were released in a freely available public database meant as a resource for research on the immune response to SARS-CoV-2. Overall results and qualifications from the work: How much clinical and demographic metadata was included differed by source and by participant, and the metadata was provided uncurated.

Each collaborating institution followed its own protocols to collect whole blood in K2EDTA tubes. For TCRbeta analysis, collaborators shipped samples as frozen whole blood, isolated PBMCs, or DNA extracted from either of those sample types. From the cysteine up to the phenylalanine, the CDR3 has a length of 14 residues. The sequence is cut down to CDR3 DNA, 42 bases in frame from base 1. The germline V and J ends show losses of 3 bases and 7 bases respectively, and no gene match explains 6 bases of the junction. The germline V gene sets CDR1 to KGHSH and CDR2 to LQKENI. The immunoSEQ Assay, a bias-controlled multiplex PCR, was used to amplify TCRbeta CDR3 regions from genomic DNA. The authors processed their data as follows. The number of nucleated cells in each sample was estimated by amplification of reference gene primers within the assay. Sequence reads were collapsed and filtered to measure the absolute abundance of every unique TCRbeta CDR3 rearrangement. For each sample, productive Simpson clonality was calculated as the square root of Simpson's diversity index across productive rearrangements. What TCRdb holds here is the immuneACCESS table cut down to in-frame rearrangements. Part of the clones is not present; checked against another copy, under half of the missing clones reflect an unresolved V gene, and the others are unexplained. V, J and clone size were drawn from that table, and D and trimming were deduced from the DNA. The sample data list some 190,000 clones, and approximately 83% of these were observed just once. The ten largest clones capture around 3.3% of the sample.

As regards this clone: The target of this receptor is not known. Qualities for individual bases were not recorded, and no much larger clone is one base off.

Sequencing was done on a sample of peripheral blood. The sequence was obtained from a man aged 55 to 69 with acute or convalescent COVID-19. The rearrangement combines TRBV18 with TRBJ2-7; 10 of the junction bases match TRBD1. The sequenced DNA: TGTGCCAGCTCACCGGGACAGGGGCGTGGGGAGCAGTACTTC. Translated, this is CASSPGQGRGEQYF.